This TCR beta chain was obtained from a study of Ad26.COV2.S vaccination and SARS-CoV-2 variants. Data came from immunoSEQ multiplex PCR; TCRdb stores just in-frame clones and leaves some out. There are around 340,000 clones in the sample; approximately 90% occur only once, and just under 5% lies in the top ten. This clone was observed a few times. CDR3 size: 13 residues. Germline V gene data show CDR1 as SNHLY and CDR2 as FYNNEI. Trimming shortened V by 8 bases and J by 3 bases, and 11 bases separated the two germline ends. Treatment reported: around 19 received Ad26.COV2.S at low or high dose, single or two shots; about 5 received placebo; per-sample allocation not given. The samples date from day 63 after the first vaccine or placebo injection.

V usage is TRBV2 and J usage is TRBJ1-3; unclear D gene. Specimen: peripheral blood, collected in a trial of Ad26.COV2.S vaccine versus placebo. This receptor was identified in a person aged 18-65 years who received the Ad26.COV2.S COVID-19 vaccine or a placebo. This CDR3 is CASLWGSGNTIYF. The DNA of the CDR3 is TGTGCCAGCTTGTGGGGTAGTGGAAACACCATATATTTT. Filled out from reference TRBV2 and TRBJ1-3, the complete variable domain reads EPEVTQTPSHQVTQMGQEVILRCVPISNHLYFYWYRQILGQKVEFLVSFYNNEISEKSEIFDDQFSVERPDGSNFTLKIRSTKLEDSAMYFCASLWGSGNTIYFGEGSWLTVV.